The present T cell receptor (beta chain) was sequenced within a study of post-analysis software for immune sequencing data. Study-level information: Progressive-relapsing, secondary progressive and relapsing-remitting multiple sclerosis were among the disease courses included. Study-wide points: Controls' normalized Chao1 diversity significantly exceeded that of multiple sclerosis patients. Under the F measure, samples that were prepared in one batch clustered strongly together. Higher frequency in patients than in controls was seen for about five TRBV segments, with TRBV5-6, TRBV5-1 and TRBV20-1 among them.

Unique molecular identifiers had been added to the TCR beta cDNA libraries. A population of roughly 0.85 to 10 million T cells gave rise to a few hundred thousand cDNA molecules. In TCRdb, the PCR reads were re-called with MiXCR into one record per CDR3 protein. The top ten hold 1.5% to 2% of the sample, which has 550,000 to 700,000 distinct CDR3 sequences, about 40% seen once. Trimming cost V 7 bases and J 0 bases; bases outside gene matches: 7. Germline loops: CDR1 SEHNR, CDR2 FQNEAQ (reference sequence). CDR3 length: 16 residues. On this clonotype itself: Its specificity is unknown. A much more abundant neighbour one base away suggests this may be a read error. The CDR3 carries no conserved terminal phenylalanine or tryptophan, so it likely arises from a read error.

J is TRBJ2-1 and V is TRBV7-9, with 9 bases matching TRBD2. Sequencing input: blood. This receptor was obtained from a girl between 10 and 17 years old with multiple sclerosis. Written as DNA, the CDR3 is TGTGCCAGCACCTCGACTAGCGGATTCTCCTACAATGAGCAGTTCTTA. It codes for CASTSTSGFSYNEQFL.